This is a list of T cell receptor beta chains from one sample in a study of blood T cell repertoires in COVID-19. The data were produced by immunoSEQ multiplex PCR, yet TCRdb's version contains in-frame clones alone and is incomplete. The sample lists some 110,000 clones; 76% were seen once. The specimen was peripheral blood. Receptors were obtained from a man older than 75 with COVID-19, enrolled during active disease. The CDR3 runs from the conserved cysteine through the conserved F or W. D genes are given only for firm matches. Part of the rows lack a size; the others show once, few, many or a class for expanded clones.

>TRBV19|TRBJ1-1|.|14|once
CASSMGGTNTEAFF
TGTGCCAGTAGTATGGGGGGGACGAACACTGAAGCTTTCTTT
>TRBV19|TRBJ1-2|TRBD1|15|.
CASRRTGEFTYGYTF
TGTGCCAGTAGAAGGACAGGGGAGTTTACCTATGGCTACACCTTC
>TRBV11-2|TRBJ2-1|TRBD2|17|.
CASSSSASGRPYNEQFF
TGTGCCAGCAGCTCGTCGGCGAGCGGGAGACCGTACAATGAGCAGTTCTTC
>TRBV18|TRBJ2-7|TRBD1|15|.
CASSPLGQGAYEQYF
TGTGCCAGCTCACCTCTGGGACAGGGGGCCTACGAGCAGTACTTC
>TRBV11-2|TRBJ2-3|.|12|.
CASSRGTDTQYF
TGTGCCAGCAGCCGAGGCACAGATACGCAGTATTTT
>TRBV5-6|TRBJ2-5|.|14|few
CASDHLFGKETQYF
TGTGCCAGCGACCATCTTTTCGGGAAAGAGACCCAGTACTTC
>TRBV4-2|TRBJ2-5|TRBD2|18|.
CASSQVASGRAHQETQYF
TGTGCCAGCAGCCAAGTGGCTAGCGGGAGGGCCCATCAAGAGACCCAGTACTTC
>TRBV28|TRBJ1-2|.|16|.
CASSPPAQGVGYGYTF
TGTGCCAGCAGTCCCCCAGCACAGGGTGTGGGTTATGGCTACACCTTC
>TRBV27|TRBJ2-1|TRBD2|17|.
CASSLTASGSSYNEQFF
TGTGCCAGCAGTTTAACGGCTAGCGGGAGCTCCTACAATGAGCAGTTCTTC
>TRBV19|TRBJ1-1|.|15|.
CASSNSRTVAIEAFF
TGTGCCAGTAGTAACAGCCGGACAGTGGCCATTGAAGCTTTCTTT
>TRBV7-9|TRBJ2-7|.|15|few
CASSQTRDGTYEQYF
TGTGCCAGCAGCCAGACGCGAGACGGGACCTACGAGCAGTACTTC
>TRBV6-6|TRBJ1-3|.|11|.
CASTREHTIYF
TGTGCCAGCACCAGGGAACACACCATATATTTT
>TRBV30|TRBJ2-3|.|15|once
CAWTLPPRSTDTQYF
TGTGCCTGGACTCTACCCCCCCGGTCCACAGATACGCAGTATTTT
>TRBV15|TRBJ2-7|TRBD1|14|few
CATSRDRGFDEQYF
TGTGCCACCAGCAGAGACAGGGGGTTCGACGAGCAGTACTTC
>TRBV13|TRBJ1-6|.|13|.
CASSVTTVPLLHF
TGTGCCAGCAGCGTAACCACAGTCCCGCTCCTCCACTTT
>TRBV18|TRBJ2-3|TRBD1|16|.
CASSSGQGRNQDTQYF
TGTGCCAGCTCTTCTGGACAGGGGAGGAATCAAGATACGCAGTATTTT
>TRBV27|TRBJ2-5|.|17|.
CASSDQGLTAYRETQYF
TGTGCCAGCAGTGACCAAGGACTAACGGCCTATCGAGAGACCCAGTACTTC
>TRBV7-9|TRBJ2-3|.|14|few
CASTMPWPADTQYF
TGTGCCAGCACCATGCCCTGGCCCGCAGATACGCAGTATTTT
>TRBV7-9|TRBJ1-6|TRBD1|15|.
CASSLGLTGTSPLHF
TGTGCCAGCAGCTTAGGACTGACAGGGACCTCACCCCTCCACTTT
>TRBV28|TRBJ1-6|.|15|.
CASRARITYSDPLHF
TGTGCCAGCAGGGCGAGGATAACTTATTCGGATCCCCTCCACTTT
>TRBV5-1|TRBJ1-6|TRBD1|16|.
CASSLGRGLYNSPLHF
TGCGCCAGCAGCTTGGGCAGGGGGCTCTATAATTCACCCCTCCACTTT
>TRBV28|TRBJ2-5|.|14|.
CASSLSGNRETQYF
TGTGCCAGCAGTTTATCAGGGAATCGAGAGACCCAGTACTTC
>TRBV5-6|TRBJ2-1|TRBD2|17|.
CASSWLAGGGLGNEQFF
TGTGCCAGCAGCTGGCTAGCGGGAGGAGGTCTGGGGAATGAGCAGTTCTTC
>TRBV3-1/TRBV3-2|TRBJ1-5|TRBD1|14|.
CASKGQGDNQPQHF
TGTGCCAGCAAAGGACAGGGGGACAATCAGCCCCAGCATTTT
>TRBV7-2|TRBJ1-3|.|16|.
CASSLDRGYSGNTIYF
TGTGCCAGCAGCTTAGATAGGGGCTACTCTGGAAACACCATATATTTT
>TRBV7-9|TRBJ1-2|.|14|.
CASSLTAASYGYTF
TGTGCCAGCAGCTTAACGGCAGCGAGCTATGGCTACACCTTC
>TRBV15|TRBJ1-1|.|15|.
CATSRVRSGGTEAFF
TGTGCCACCAGCAGAGTACGGAGCGGTGGAACTGAAGCTTTCTTT
>TRBV2|TRBJ1-1|TRBD1|13|.
CASCDRENTEAFF
TGTGCCAGCTGTGACAGGGAGAACACTGAAGCTTTCTTT
>TRBV7-9|TRBJ1-1|TRBD1|15|.
CASSLSTGLDTEAFF
TGTGCCAGCAGCTTATCGACAGGGCTAGACACTGAAGCTTTCTTT
>TRBV30|TRBJ1-2|.|14|few
CAWTPTCPHYGYTF
TGTGCCTGGACCCCAACTTGCCCTCACTATGGCTACACCTTC
>TRBV5-6|TRBJ1-1|.|13|few
CASSIQMNTEAFF
TGTGCCAGCAGCATCCAGATGAACACTGAAGCTTTCTTT
>TRBV28|TRBJ1-5|.|12|.
CASSLGAGPQHF
TGTGCCAGCAGTTTAGGGGCAGGGCCCCAGCATTTT
>TRBV7-2|TRBJ1-1|TRBD1|13|few
CASSEQGKSRAFF
TGTGCCAGCAGTGAACAGGGGAAGAGTCGAGCTTTCTTT
>TRBV7-9|TRBJ2-3|TRBD1|16|.
CASSFGQDLSTDTQYF
TGTGCCAGCAGCTTCGGACAGGACCTTAGCACAGATACGCAGTATTTT
>TRBV4-3|TRBJ2-3|TRBD2|20|.
CASSYLGLAGGLGDTDTQYF
TGCGCCAGCAGCTACCTTGGACTAGCGGGAGGCCTGGGGGACACAGATACGCAGTATTTT
>TRBV5-6|TRBJ2-1|.|14|.
CASSPGMSDREQFF
TGTGCCAGCAGCCCGGGGATGAGCGATCGCGAGCAGTTCTTC
>TRBV5-1|TRBJ1-4|TRBD1|15|.
CASSFSTGTNEKLFF
TGCGCCAGCAGCTTCTCGACAGGGACTAATGAAAAACTGTTTTTT
>TRBV9|TRBJ1-2|TRBD1|13|.
CASSEQGDSGYTF
TGTGCCAGCAGCGAACAGGGGGACTCGGGCTACACCTTC
>TRBV20-1|TRBJ2-7|TRBD2|13|few
CSASSGIGYEQYF
TGCAGTGCTAGTAGCGGGATAGGCTACGAGCAGTACTTC
>TRBV29-1|TRBJ2-1|.|14|.
CSACPSIGDNEQFF
TGCAGCGCTTGTCCCTCGATAGGGGACAATGAGCAGTTCTTC
>TRBV5-1|TRBJ1-2|.|15|few
CASSLGGSSPTGYTF
TGCGCCAGCAGCTTGGGAGGGTCGTCCCCGACTGGCTACACCTTC
>TRBV6-5|TRBJ2-7|.|13|.
CASSYRGGDEQYF
TGTGCCAGCAGTTACCGCGGCGGGGACGAGCAGTACTTC
>TRBV7-6|TRBJ2-1|TRBD1|15|once
CASSVRDSTYNEQFF
TGTGCCAGCAGCGTCCGGGACAGCACCTACAATGAGCAGTTCTTC
>TRBV12-5|TRBJ1-1|.|13|.
CASGFSGYTEAFF
TGTGCTAGTGGTTTCTCGGGGTACACTGAAGCTTTCTTT
>TRBV7-9|TRBJ2-3|TRBD2|15|.
CASSSSGGRVDTQYF
TGTGCCAGCAGTTCCTCCGGCGGGAGGGTGGATACGCAGTATTTT
>TRBV18|TRBJ1-2|.|14|.
CASSPRGLNYGYTF
TGTGCCAGCTCACCTCGCGGGTTAAACTATGGCTACACCTTC
>TRBV29-1|TRBJ2-1|.|12|.
CSVDPGENEQFF
TGCAGCGTTGACCCCGGAGAAAATGAGCAGTTCTTC
>TRBV7-9|TRBJ1-2|.|13|few
CASSRQPDYGYTF
TGTGCCAGCAGTCGACAGCCTGACTATGGCTACACCTTC